These 13 T cell receptor beta chains originate from one sample sequenced in a study of blood T cell repertoires in COVID-19. The table came from immunoSEQ multiplex PCR; TCRdb's copy has only in-frame clones and leaves some out. This table has approximately 50,000 clones, approximately 84% appearing once. What was sequenced was peripheral blood. The receptors shown here come from a man aged 70 or older with active COVID-19.

This chain connects TRBV3-1 (or the pseudogene TRBV3-2) to TRBJ2-5; possibly TRBD2 for D (6 bases). This CDR3 region has 13 residues. Germline V CDR1 and CDR2: LGHDT, YNNKEL (reference sequence). Between the trimmed V and J ends, which lost 5 bases and 7 bases, there was a span of 14 bases. This CDR3 reads CASSSRDFWTQYF. CDR3 DNA: TGTGCCAGCAGCTCGCGGGACTTTTGGACCCAGTACTTC.

The chain uses TRBV28 and TRBJ1-1; TRBD1 is a possible D gene (5 bases). Trimming shortened V by 3 bases and J by 4 bases, and 12 bases separated the two germline ends. The length of the CDR3 is 14 residues. Germline-derived CDR1 and CDR2 are MDHEN and SYDVKM. CDR3: CASSLDMVSTEAFF. The DNA for the CDR3 is TGTGCCAGCAGTTTGGACATGGTAAGCACTGAAGCTTTCTTT.

This chain joins TRBV12-3 or TRBV12-4 and TRBJ2-3, with D unclear. The CDR3 totals 13 residues. Deletions cut 7 bases from V and 2 bases from J, with 10 bases between. CDR3 protein: CASTIEITDTQYF. CDR3 sequence (DNA): TGTGCCAGCACTATAGAAATCACAGATACGCAGTATTTT.

J is TRBJ2-5 and V is TRBV7-9; TRBD1 matches 9 bases. The CDR3 is made up of 16 amino acids. The trim removed 4 bases at V and 4 bases at J, leaving 10 bases unmatched. From germline, CDR1 is SEHNR and CDR2 FQNEAQ (reference sequence). The CDR3 bases are TGTGCCAGCAGCTCAACCGGGACAGGGATTCGAGAGACCCAGTACTTC. Residues: CASSSTGTGIRETQYF.

CDR3 coding DNA: TGTGCCAGCAGCTTGGGCGGGAGATGGAAGAGCACAGATACGCAGTATTTT. As protein: CASSLGGRWKSTDTQYF. The chain uses TRBV5-6 and TRBJ2-3, with 7 bases that match TRBD2. The CDR3 is made up of 17 amino acids. In germline, CDR1 is SGHDT, CDR2 YYEEEE. Trimming cost V 0 bases and J 0 bases; bases outside gene matches: 7.

V gene TRBV6-2 or TRBV6-3 combines with J gene TRBJ1-1, with TRBD1 matching 10 bases. Germline V gene data show CDR1 as MNHEY and CDR2 as SVGEGT. This CDR3 is 14 amino acids long. Losses at the gene ends were 5 bases for V and 7 bases for J; bases not matched to a gene: 7. The CDR3 bases are TGTGCCAGCAGTCGACAGGGGGCTTATGGTGAAGCTTTCTTT. It encodes CASSRQGAYGEAFF.

This sequence joins TRBV29-1 and TRBJ1-6, with a weak D call TRBD1 (5 bases). Germline CDR1 SQVTM, CDR2 ANQGSEA. CDR3 length: 14 residues. V lost 8 bases, J lost 4 bases, and 15 bases lay in between. CDR3 sequence reads: CSPDGAGYNSPLHF. The DNA for the CDR3 is TGCAGCCCGGATGGGGCAGGTTATAATTCACCCCTCCACTTT.

This sequence joins TRBV15 and TRBJ2-3; 8 bases align to TRBD1. The V gene's germline CDR1 is LNHNV and CDR2 YYDKDF (reference sequence). The CDR3 is made up of 16 amino acids. The V segment lost 0 bases and the J segment 2 bases; nucleotides outside the gene matches: 4. CDR3 protein: CATSREGQASTDTQYF. CDR3 nucleotides: TGTGCCACCAGCAGAGAGGGACAGGCCTCCACAGATACGCAGTATTTT.

The rearrangement joins TRBV12-3 or TRBV12-4 to TRBJ1-6; D unclear. Trimming pared 3 bases from V and 11 bases from J, leaving 8 bases between. The CDR3 is made up of 12 amino acids. The DNA for the CDR3 is TGTGCCAGCAGTTTCCAGACTGCACCCCTCCACTTT. Amino acids: CASSFQTAPLHF.

The CDR3: CASSSGIAGQETQYF. In nucleotides, the CDR3 is TGTGCCAGCAGCTCGGGGATAGCGGGTCAAGAGACCCAGTACTTC. The chain is built from TRBV7-7 and TRBJ2-5; TRBD2 matches at 7 bases. Trimming at V came to 4 bases and at J to 2 bases, leaving 7 bases not matched to a gene. There are 15 residues in the CDR3. CDR1 is SSHAT, CDR2 FNYEAQ, per germline (reference sequence).

Only a few counts were recorded for this clone. The J gene is TRBJ2-2, the V gene TRBV7-8; TRBD2 is a possible D gene (6 bases). The ends were cut back, 1 base at V and 7 bases at J, with 16 bases in the middle. Germline V lookup: CDR1 SGHVS, CDR2 FQNEAQ. This CDR3 region has 16 residues. The CDR3 spells CASSLVAVPGSGELFF. DNA of the CDR3: TGTGCCAGCAGCTTAGTCGCGGTCCCCGGGAGCGGGGAGCTGTTTTTT. Using reference TRBV7-8 and TRBJ2-2 for the parts outside the CDR3, the full variable domain is GAGVSQSPRYKVAKRGQDVALRCDPISGHVSLFWYQQALGQGPEFLTYFQNEAQLDKSGLPSDRFFAERPEGSVSTLKIQRTQQEDSAVYLCASSLVAVPGSGELFFGEGSRLTVL.

This clone was detected once. The V gene is TRBV28, the J gene TRBJ2-5, with D possibly matching TRBD1 (6 bases). V lost 6 bases to trimming and J lost 0 bases, with 17 bases between them. In germline, CDR1 is MDHEN, CDR2 SYDVKM. The CDR3 loop spans 16 amino acids. As DNA, the CDR3 is TGTGCCAGCAGCTCAGTCAGGGGCACGTACCAAGAGACCCAGTACTTC. Translating gives CASSSVRGTYQETQYF.

V usage is TRBV3-1 (or the pseudogene TRBV3-2) and J usage is TRBJ2-7; 12 bases line up with TRBD2. The germline V gene encodes CDR1 LGHDT and CDR2 YNNKEL (reference sequence). The CDR3 spans 17 residues. The V and J ends lost 2 bases and 3 bases, in that order; junction bases with no gene match: 8. CDR3 residues: CASSQRSSGRGFYEQYF. Written as DNA, the CDR3 is TGTGCCAGCAGCCAAAGATCTAGCGGGAGGGGATTCTACGAGCAGTACTTC.